These 24 T cell receptor beta chains were sequenced from one sample in a study of blood T cell repertoires in COVID-19. Clones were read by immunoSEQ multiplex PCR, and TCRdb kept only the in-frame ones, dropping some. Among about 230,000 clones, less than 90% were seen once, and the ten largest hold approximately 2.6%. The source material was peripheral blood. The receptors stem from a woman in her sixties or seventies with active or convalescent COVID-19.

The chain combines TRBV5-1 with TRBJ1-2, with 12 nucleotides matching TRBD1. The CDR3 is 14 residues long. In germline, CDR1 is SGHRS, CDR2 YFSETQ. The trim removed 4 bases at V and 10 bases at J, leaving 8 bases unmatched. CDR3 protein: CASSIRDRGQTYTF. In nucleotides, the CDR3 is TGCGCCAGCAGCATCAGGGACAGGGGGCAAACCTACACCTTC.

This chain connects TRBV28 to TRBJ1-2; D is uncertain. The V gene lost 6 bases and the J gene lost 5 bases, with 13 bases spanning the gap. The CDR3 totals 13 residues. Germline CDR1 MDHEN, CDR2 SYDVKM. The CDR3 DNA is TGTGCCAGCAGCACCACCCGACAATATGGCTACACCTTC. Its protein product is CASSTTRQYGYTF.

The chain is built from TRBV3-1 (or the pseudogene TRBV3-2) and TRBJ2-4; 8 bases line up with TRBD2. There are 17 residues in the CDR3. The V and J ends lost 4 bases and 3 bases, in that order; junction bases with no gene match: 11. Germline CDR1 reads LGHDT; CDR2 reads YNNKEL (reference sequence). The CDR3 loop reads CASSLSAGGFDKNIQYF. Here the CDR3 DNA reads TGTGCCAGCAGCCTTTCCGCGGGGGGCTTCGACAAAAACATTCAGTACTTC.

J is TRBJ2-2 and V is TRBV7-9; possibly TRBD2 for D (5 bases). The CDR3 sequence is 14 residues long. Germline V lookup: CDR1 SEHNR, CDR2 FQNEAQ (reference sequence). V shed 5 bases and J shed 0 bases, with 7 bases lying between them. This CDR3 reads CASSRGTNTGELFF. CDR3 coding DNA: TGTGCCAGCAGCCGAGGGACGAACACCGGGGAGCTGTTTTTT.

This sequence joins TRBV18 and TRBJ1-1; 8 bases map to TRBD1. CDR3 length: 15 amino acids. J gave up 5 bases and V 3 bases, and 8 bases lay outside the gene matches. In germline, CDR1 is KGHSH, CDR2 LQKENI. The CDR3 is CASSPEGQGGTEAFF. The CDR3 nucleotides read TGTGCCAGCTCACCCGAAGGACAGGGTGGGACTGAAGCTTTCTTT.

The V and J genes are TRBV4-2 and TRBJ1-1, with 7 nucleotides matching TRBD1. The CDR3 has 16 residues. V gave up 0 bases and J gave up 1 base; unmatched junction bases: 5. CDR1 LGHNA and CDR2 YNFKEQ come from the germline V gene. The CDR3 bases are TGTGCCAGCAGCCAAGATGTGGGACAGAAGAACACTGAAGCTTTCTTT. It codes for CASSQDVGQKNTEAFF.

This chain connects TRBV28 to TRBJ2-6, with a weak D call TRBD2 (7 bases). The CDR3 loop spans 17 amino acids. Trimming stripped 5 bases from V and 1 base from J, with 15 bases between. The germline V gene encodes CDR1 MDHEN and CDR2 SYDVKM. CDR3 region: CASSGGGGWSGANVLTF. In DNA form, the CDR3 reads TGTGCCAGCAGTGGGGGCGGGGGCTGGTCTGGGGCCAACGTCCTGACTTTC.

The chain carries TRBV12-3 or TRBV12-4 and TRBJ1-5, with no clear D. The CDR3 has 12 amino acids. The V end was cut by 3 bases, the J end by 6 bases, with 6 bases between. The CDR3 DNA sequence: TGTGCCAGCAGTTTTCGTAGTCAGCCCCAGCATTTT. As protein: CASSFRSQPQHF.

The V and J genes are TRBV3-1 (or the pseudogene TRBV3-2) and TRBJ2-3; perhaps TRBD2 as D (6 bases). Per germline, CDR1 LGHDT and CDR2 YNNKEL (reference sequence). The CDR3 consists of 15 residues. V lost 1 base and J 6 bases, leaving 14 bases between the germline ends. This chain's CDR3 is CASSQAWTNSDTQYF. The DNA of the CDR3 is TGTGCCAGCAGCCAAGCCTGGACTAACTCCGATACGCAGTATTTT.

The sample holds a few counts of this clone. This rearrangement joins TRBV7-6 to TRBJ2-1; D is unresolved. The CDR3 is 15 residues long. The germline CDR1 and CDR2 sequences are SGHVS and FNYEAQ. V gave up 4 bases and J gave up 0 bases, with 10 bases separating them. CDR3 sequence: CASSSVLSSYNEQFF. The CDR3 DNA is TGTGCCAGCAGCTCTGTATTGAGCTCCTACAATGAGCAGTTCTTC.

This chain joins TRBV5-1 and TRBJ2-3, with 13 bases fitting TRBD2. The V gene's germline CDR1 is SGHRS and CDR2 YFSETQ. The CDR3 is 15 amino acids. Trimming cost V 4 bases and J 6 bases; bases outside gene matches: 5. CDR3 residues: CASSLLAGGSDTQYF. The CDR3 coding sequence is TGCGCCAGCAGCCTACTAGCGGGAGGGTCGGATACGCAGTATTTT.

The chain couples TRBV7-2 to TRBJ2-7; 10 nucleotides agree with TRBD2. The germline V gene has CDR1 SGHTA and CDR2 FQGNSA. Unmatched junction bases numbered 14, after V lost 5 bases and J lost 7 bases. The CDR3 totals 16 residues. For the CDR3, the DNA is TGTGCCAGCAGCATTTACCACGGCTTAGCGGGGGGAGAGCAGTACTTC. This sequence encodes CASSIYHGLAGGEQYF.

This chain links TRBV7-2 with TRBJ2-7; D remains unclear. Germline values: CDR1 SGHTA, CDR2 FQGNSA. The CDR3 sequence is 15 residues long. Trimming stripped 1 base from V and 1 base from J, with 11 bases between. CDR3 nucleotides: TGTGCCAGCAGCTTAGGGGCACCAGCATCCTACGAGCAGTACTTC. This encodes CASSLGAPASYEQYF. Supplemented by reference TRBV7-2 and TRBJ2-7, the full variable domain reads GAGVSQSPSNKVTEKGKDVELRCDPISGHTALYWYRQSLGQGLEFLIYFQGNSAPDKSGLPSDRFSAERTGGSVSTLTIQRTQQEDSAVYLCASSLGAPASYEQYFGPGTRLTVT.

This chain uses TRBV6-4 with TRBJ2-3, with 10 bases matching TRBD1. The CDR3 is made up of 15 amino acids. Germline loops: CDR1 MRHNA, CDR2 SNTAGT. The V segment lost 4 bases and the J segment 3 bases; nucleotides outside the gene matches: 4. The CDR3 region is CASSAQGQGTDTQYF. DNA for the CDR3: TGTGCCAGCAGTGCCCAGGGACAGGGGACAGATACGCAGTATTTT.

This chain uses TRBV11-3 with TRBJ2-7, with D perhaps matching TRBD1 (6 bases). Germline assignment: CDR1 SGHNT and CDR2 YENEEA. The CDR3 has 13 amino acids. V lost 2 bases, J lost 2 bases, and 7 bases lay in between. CDR3 residues: CASSLSGAYEQYF. The CDR3 DNA reads TGTGCCAGCAGCTTATCAGGGGCCTACGAGCAGTACTTC.

The chain uses TRBV28 and TRBJ2-2; 7 positions match TRBD2. Germline CDR1 is MDHEN and CDR2 is SYDVKM. With V trimmed by 6 bases and J by 4 bases, 11 bases remained unmatched. This CDR3 is 16 amino acids long. CDR3 nucleotides: TGTGCCAGCAGCCTAGCGGTAGCTAAGATCACCGGGGAGCTGTTTTTT. Its translation: CASSLAVAKITGELFF. The whole variable domain, remainder taken from reference TRBV28 and TRBJ2-2, is DVKVTQSSRYLVKRTGEKVFLECVQDMDHENMFWYRQDPGLGLRLIYFSYDVKMKEKGDIPEGYSVSREKKERFSLILESASTNQTSMYLCASSLAVAKITGELFFGEGSRLTVL.

This clone was picked up a small number of times. V is TRBV15 and J is TRBJ1-3; perhaps TRBD1 as D (6 bases). V was trimmed by 0 bases and J by 3 bases, leaving 15 bases between them. Germline values: CDR1 LNHNV, CDR2 YYDKDF (reference sequence). The length of the CDR3 is 17 residues. The CDR3 here is CATSRDRGGWDGNTIYF. The CDR3 region has the DNA TGTGCCACCAGCAGAGATCGGGGGGGCTGGGATGGAAACACCATATATTTT.

A word on this clone: This specimen includes other DNA sequences encoding the same CDR3. The chain is built from TRBV5-1 and TRBJ2-1; 10 bases are shared with TRBD2. The CDR3 has 15 amino acids. CDR1 is SGHRS and CDR2 is YFSETQ in the germline V gene. V shed 0 bases and J 4 bases; nucleotides not matched to a gene: 1. The CDR3 is CASSLASGGYNEQFF. The CDR3 bases are TGCGCCAGCAGCTTGGCTAGCGGGGGATACAATGAGCAGTTCTTC. Using reference TRBV5-1 and TRBJ2-1 for the parts outside the CDR3, the full variable domain is KAGVTQTPRYLIKTRGQQVTLSCSPISGHRSVSWYQQTPGQGLQFLFEYFSETQRNKGNFPGRFSGRQFSNSRSEMNVSTLELGDSALYLCASSLASGGYNEQFFGPGTRLTVL.

The rearrangement links TRBV4-2 to TRBJ1-1; 8 bases map to TRBD1. With 2 bases clipped from V and 4 bases from J, the junction kept 3 bases outside the gene matches. CDR3 length: 14 amino acids. Germline assignment: CDR1 LGHNA and CDR2 YNFKEQ. The CDR3 loop is CASSQPTGGTEAFF. In DNA form, the CDR3 reads TGTGCCAGCAGCCAACCCACAGGGGGCACTGAAGCTTTCTTT.

The sample holds a few counts of this clone. The V call is TRBV7-9, the J call TRBJ1-4; no clear D. Trimming removed 1 base at V and 8 bases at J, with 8 bases between. The CDR3 contains 13 residues. Germline assignment: CDR1 SEHNR and CDR2 FQNEAQ (reference sequence). This chain's CDR3 is CASSLEVGEKLFF. CDR3 sequence (DNA): TGTGCCAGCAGCTTAGAGGTGGGCGAAAAACTGTTTTTT.

The rearrangement uses TRBV6-5 and TRBJ1-3, with 9 bases identical to TRBD1. Germline lookup yields CDR1 MNHEY and CDR2 SVGAGI. The CDR3 length is 15 residues. J was trimmed by 2 bases and V by 8 bases; bases with no gene match: 7. CDR3 residues: CASGRDRVAGNTIYF. As DNA, the CDR3 is TGTGCCAGCGGAAGGGACAGGGTGGCTGGAAACACCATATATTTT.

The rearrangement links TRBV18 to TRBJ1-1; possibly TRBD1 for D (5 bases). Germline V gene data show CDR1 as KGHSH and CDR2 as LQKENI. The germline V and J ends were trimmed by 2 bases and 3 bases, with 16 bases remaining between them. This CDR3 comprises 16 residues. CDR3 in amino acids: CASSPMGTGGDTEAFF. CDR3 DNA sequence: TGTGCCAGCTCACCAATGGGGACCGGGGGGGACACTGAAGCTTTCTTT. The full variable domain, in which reference TRBV18 and TRBJ1-1 provide the parts outside the CDR3, is NAGVMQNPRHLVRRRGQEARLRCSPMKGHSHVYWYRQLPEEGLKFMVYLQKENIIDESGMPKERFSAEFPKEGPSILRIQQVVRGDSAAYFCASSPMGTGGDTEAFFGQGTRLTVV.

The chain has TRBV10-3 and TRBJ2-1; 7 bases are shared with TRBD1. CDR3 size: 15 residues. V shed 8 bases and J 4 bases; nucleotides not matched to a gene: 11. Germline-derived CDR1 and CDR2 are ENHRY and SYGVKD. The CDR3 region has the DNA TGTGCCATCCTCCGAGAAGACAGGGTTTACAATGAGCAGTTCTTC. Its protein product is CAILREDRVYNEQFF.

On this clone itself: Other DNA sequences within the sample encode an identical CDR3. The chain couples TRBV19 to TRBJ1-5, with 8 bases fitting TRBD1. In germline, CDR1 is LNHDA, CDR2 SQIVND (reference sequence). The junction had 4 bases not matched to a gene; V was cut back by 5 bases and J by 4 bases. CDR3 length: 14 residues. In DNA form, the CDR3 reads TGTGCCAGTAGTCCTACAGGGGGTAATCAGCCCCAGCATTTT. It codes for CASSPTGGNQPQHF.